The 25 T cell receptor beta chains below all came from one sample that was sequenced in a study of chronic HIV infection and antiretroviral therapy. TCRdb itself ran the 5' RACE reads through MiXCR, one entry per CDR3 protein. The table shows some 46,000 distinct CDR3 sequences, with 19% occurring only once. The material sequenced was peripheral blood. The source is an adult who had HIV and had not received antiretroviral therapy, or was an uninfected healthy control (not recorded which).

This clonotype was seen more than once but under ten times. This chain joins TRBV20-1 and TRBJ1-4, with TRBD1 as a possible D gene (6 bases). Germline CDR1 is DFQATT and CDR2 is SNEGSKA (reference sequence). The CDR3 sequence is 15 residues long. V was cut by 3 bases and J by 7 bases, with 18 bases left in between. The CDR3 loop reads CSASVFQGIGEKLFF. CDR3 DNA sequence: TGCAGTGCTAGTGTATTTCAGGGGATTGGTGAAAAACTGTTTTTT.

The V call is TRBV30, the J call TRBJ1-5, with unresolved D. Between the trimmed V and J ends, which lost 0 bases and 7 bases, there was a span of 7 bases. The germline gives CDR1 GTSNPN, CDR2 SVGIG (reference sequence). This CDR3 spans 12 amino acids. CDR3 sequence (DNA): TGTGCCTGGAGTGTACAGAGGCAGCCCCAGCATTTT. Its protein is CAWSVQRQPQHF.

This clonotype appeared a few times. This chain links TRBV4-1 with TRBJ2-3, with TRBD2 matching 8 bases. This CDR3 is built from 19 residues. Trimming cost V 3 bases and J 0 bases; bases outside gene matches: 14. Germline V gene data show CDR1 as MGHRA and CDR2 as YSYEKL. The CDR3 here is CASSHPIWTGTRSTDTQYF. In DNA, the CDR3 is TGCGCCAGCAGCCACCCCATCTGGACCGGGACTAGAAGCACAGATACGCAGTATTTT.

A few counts support this clonotype. This chain joins TRBV28 and TRBJ2-7; TRBD2 is a possible D gene (6 bases). This CDR3 comprises 13 residues. Trimming took off 8 bases at V and 2 bases at J, with 13 bases between the two ends. The germline V gene encodes CDR1 MDHEN and CDR2 SYDVKM. CDR3 amino acids: CASADRGAYEQYF. The CDR3 bases are TGTGCCAGCGCCGACCGCGGGGCCTACGAGCAGTACTTC.

This clonotype was seen a few times. The V call is TRBV4-1, the J call TRBJ2-5; 11 nucleotides align to TRBD2. The length of the CDR3 is 16 residues. Germline loops: CDR1 MGHRA, CDR2 YSYEKL. Trimming took 3 bases from V and 5 from J; bases not matched to a gene: 8. The DNA for the CDR3 is TGCGCCAGCAGCCAGGCTAGCGGGAGGCGTTACGAGACCCAGTACTTC. It encodes CASSQASGRRYETQYF.

The genes are TRBV10-2 and TRBJ2-1; 10 bases fit TRBD2. The germline V gene has CDR1 WSHSY and CDR2 SAAADI. The trim removed 5 bases at V and 5 bases at J, leaving 3 bases unmatched. The CDR3 spans 14 residues. The CDR3 DNA is TGCGCCAGCAGTTTCACTAGCGGGAACAATGAGCAGTTCTTC. It encodes CASSFTSGNNEQFF.

This clonotype was observed a few times. The gene calls are TRBV2 and TRBJ1-1, with TRBD1 as a possible D gene (5 bases). V was pared by 3 bases and J by 3 bases, with 14 bases between. From germline, CDR1 is SNHLY and CDR2 FYNNEI. The CDR3 totals 15 residues. CDR3 nucleotide sequence: TGTGCCAGCAGTGAGGGGCCTTGGGCGGACACTGAAGCTTTCTTT. Amino acids: CASSEGPWADTEAFF.

This clonotype was seen a handful of times. The chain couples TRBV4-1 to TRBJ2-3, with D perhaps assigned TRBD1 or TRBD2 (6 bases each). Trimming took off 4 bases at V and 5 bases at J, with 19 bases between the two ends. In germline, CDR1 is MGHRA, CDR2 YSYEKL. The CDR3 totals 16 residues. The CDR3 region has the DNA TGCGCCAGCAGCCCACCTACGAGGGGGGCTCTAGATACGCAGTATTTT. This encodes CASSPPTRGALDTQYF.

CDR3 in amino acids: CASKTTGGYEQYF. DNA for the CDR3: TGTGCCAGCAAAACGACCGGGGGCTACGAGCAGTACTTC. The V call is TRBV2, the J call TRBJ2-7; D possibly corresponds to TRBD2 (6 bases). Germline V gene data show CDR1 as SNHLY and CDR2 as FYNNEI. This CDR3 comprises 13 residues. V lost 7 bases and J lost 3, with 13 bases in between.

This clonotype came up many times. This rearrangement joins TRBV20-1 to TRBJ2-4, with 8 bases identical to TRBD1. This CDR3 contains 14 residues. Germline values: CDR1 DFQATT, CDR2 SNEGSKA (reference sequence). After removal of 5 bases from V and 1 base from J, the junction contained 4 bases not matched to a gene. CDR3: CSAERTGAKNIQYF. CDR3 coding DNA: TGCAGTGCTGAAAGGACAGGGGCCAAAAACATTCAGTACTTC.

This clonotype came up many times. The rearrangement joins TRBV4-2 to TRBJ2-3; D not resolved. This CDR3 region has 13 residues. The germline CDR1 and CDR2 sequences are LGHNA and YNFKEQ. V shed 3 bases and J shed 0 bases, with 4 bases lying between them. The CDR3 region is CASSHPSTDTQYF. DNA of the CDR3: TGTGCCAGCAGCCATCCCAGCACAGATACGCAGTATTTT.

The genes are TRBV2 and TRBJ2-7; D is possibly TRBD1 or TRBD2 (5 bases each). Germline V gene data show CDR1 as SNHLY and CDR2 as FYNNEI. V shed 8 bases and J shed 5 bases, with 13 bases lying between them. The CDR3 extends over 12 amino acids. The CDR3 coding sequence is TGTGCCAGCGGGACCCAATTTAACGAGCAGTACTTC. It is translated as CASGTQFNEQYF.

The chain has TRBV4-1 and TRBJ2-7, with 14 bases aligning to TRBD2. Germline lookup yields CDR1 MGHRA and CDR2 YSYEKL. The CDR3 sequence is 15 residues long. V lost 2 bases and J lost 11; bases outside the gene matches: 8. In DNA form, the CDR3 reads TGCGCCAGCAGCCAATTGGGACTAGCGGGAGAAAAAGAGTACTTC. Its protein product is CASSQLGLAGEKEYF.

The rearrangement links TRBV16 to TRBJ1-6; no clear D gene. Trimming pared 0 bases from V and 10 bases from J, leaving 4 bases between. The CDR3 has 12 residues. Germline values: CDR1 KGHSY, CDR2 FQNENV. The CDR3 is CASSQSTSPLHF. The CDR3 region has the DNA TGTGCCAGCAGCCAATCTACGTCACCCCTCCACTTT. Looking up the rest from reference TRBV16 and TRBJ1-6 gives the full variable domain: GEEVAQTPKHLVRGEGQKAKLYCAPIKGHSYVFWYQQVLKNEFKFLISFQNENVFDETGMPKERFSAKCLPNSPCSLEIQATKLEDSAVYFCASSQSTSPLHFGNGTRLTVT.

The chain links TRBV29-1 to TRBJ2-7, with D tentatively TRBD1 (6 bases). The germline gives CDR1 SQVTM, CDR2 ANQGSEA. The CDR3 runs to 13 residues. V gave up 4 bases and J gave up 11 bases, with 21 bases separating them. The CDR3 nucleotides are TGCAGCGTTGCCTTTAAATTTACAGGGTATGAGTACTTC. Its protein product is CSVAFKFTGYEYF.

J is TRBJ2-7 and V is TRBV29-1; D may be TRBD1 (6 bases). V lost 7 bases and J lost 2, with 15 bases in between. Looked up from germline, CDR1 is SQVTM and CDR2 is ANQGSEA. The CDR3 is 13 residues long. This CDR3 is CSAGDPGPYEQYF. CDR3 bases: TGCAGCGCAGGGGATCCCGGCCCCTACGAGCAGTACTTC.

There are a few counts of this clonotype. The chain combines TRBV28 with TRBJ2-3; D is possibly TRBD2 (6 bases). Germline lookup yields CDR1 MDHEN and CDR2 SYDVKM. The CDR3 extends over 15 amino acids. The ends were cut back, 2 bases at V and 2 bases at J, with 11 bases in the middle. The CDR3: CASSLAGINTDTQYF. CDR3 nucleotide sequence: TGTGCCAGCAGTTTAGCGGGAATAAACACAGATACGCAGTATTTT.

This chain links TRBV28 with TRBJ2-7; no clear D gene. Per the germline V gene, CDR1 is MDHEN and CDR2 is SYDVKM. There are 18 residues in the CDR3. V lost 3 bases and J lost 2, with 23 bases in between. In DNA form, the CDR3 reads TGTGCCAGCAGTTTTAGGCTTAGGACGGATCCTTCCCCCTACGAGCAGTACTTC. It yields the protein CASSFRLRTDPSPYEQYF. The full variable domain, in which reference TRBV28 and TRBJ2-7 provide the parts outside the CDR3, is DVKVTQSSRYLVKRTGEKVFLECVQDMDHENMFWYRQDPGLGLRLIYFSYDVKMKEKGDIPEGYSVSREKKERFSLILESASTNQTSMYLCASSFRLRTDPSPYEQYFGPGTRLTVT.

The chain employs TRBV3-1 and TRBJ2-7; 8 bases are shared with TRBD1. CDR1 and CDR2 from the germline V gene are LGHDT and YNNKEL (reference sequence). V was clipped by 4 bases and J by 2 bases; unmatched bases: 7. This CDR3 is built from 15 residues. The CDR3: CASSPRQGITYEQYF. As DNA, the CDR3 is TGTGCCAGCAGCCCGAGACAGGGGATAACCTACGAGCAGTACTTC.

The chain links TRBV29-1 to TRBJ2-5; possible D gene TRBD1, 6 bases. Germline V CDR1 and CDR2: SQVTM, ANQGSEA. V gave up 0 bases and J gave up 5 bases, with 10 bases separating them. This CDR3 contains 13 residues. The CDR3 region is CSVEEQGDETQYF. DNA of the CDR3: TGCAGCGTTGAAGAACAGGGTGATGAGACCCAGTACTTC.

The chain uses TRBV6-1 and TRBJ2-2, with 11 bases identical to TRBD2. The CDR3 runs to 16 residues. Germline assignment: CDR1 MNHNS and CDR2 SASEGT. With 7 bases clipped from V and 5 bases from J, the junction kept 9 bases outside the gene matches. The CDR3 DNA reads TGTGCCAGCATTAGCGGGAGGGCCTCGAGGACCGGGGAGCTGTTTTTT. The encoded protein is CASISGRASRTGELFF.

V usage is TRBV28 and J usage is TRBJ1-4, with 9 bases matching TRBD1. Germline CDR1 and CDR2: MDHEN and SYDVKM. Trimming removed 3 bases from V and 4 bases from J; junction bases left unmatched: 12. The CDR3 loop spans 18 amino acids. The CDR3 region is CASSLIGPGTGINEKLFF. CDR3 DNA sequence: TGTGCCAGCAGTTTGATTGGTCCTGGGACAGGGATTAATGAAAAACTGTTTTTT.

For the CDR3, the DNA is TGTGCCAGCAAGCTAGCGGGAGTCGTTGAGCAGTTCTTC. Translated: CASKLAGVVEQFF. The chain couples TRBV2 to TRBJ2-1, with 10 positions matching TRBD2. Germline V gene sequence: CDR1 SNHLY, CDR2 FYNNEI. Germline trimming cut 7 bases from V and 9 bases from J; bases unmatched to any gene: 6. This CDR3 is 13 amino acids long.

The chain joins TRBV28 to TRBJ1-1, with D possibly matching TRBD1 (5 bases). This CDR3 comprises 17 residues. Germline CDR1 MDHEN, CDR2 SYDVKM. Trimming removed 4 bases from V and 4 bases from J, with 22 bases in between. DNA of the CDR3: TGTGCCAGCAGTTCACCCCGTGGAGGGGTGCGGGCCACTGAAGCTTTCTTT. Its translation is CASSSPRGGVRATEAFF.

The genes are TRBV11-1 and TRBJ2-7; 9 nucleotides line up with TRBD2. The CDR3 contains 14 residues. The V gene's germline CDR1 is SGHAT and CDR2 FQDESV (reference sequence). V shed 5 bases, J shed 8 bases, and the junction held 10 bases outside the gene matches. The CDR3 spells CASSRSGGRAQQYF. In nucleotides, the CDR3 is TGTGCCAGCAGCCGCTCCGGCGGGAGGGCCCAGCAGTACTTC.